This T cell receptor (beta chain) was identified during a study of cytomegalovirus exposure and HLA in healthy donors (dated by TCRdb to 2016 to 2017). About the study as a whole: An earlier analysis of roughly 500 of the donors reported around 280 Gb of sequence data and 95 million to 120 million unique TCR beta sequences obtained from around 180 million T cells. Donor age, sex, ethnicity and CMV serostatus were collected together with the repertoire data. The aim of the study was to test whether cataloging public T cell receptors could identify signatures of past pathogen exposure. HLA typing included class I and class II loci at four-digit resolution. The study profiled the T cell repertoires of around 700 subjects by immunosequencing and related them to cytomegalovirus serostatus. An earlier analysis of about 620 of the donors applied high-throughput TCR beta sequencing to assess whether each TCR beta V gene segment acted as functional or pseudogenic. Approximately 310 gigabases of sequencing data and approximately 85 million unique TCR sequences were included in an early release covering 550 to 650 HLA-typed donors. A separate validation cohort of 100 to 150 different subjects was used in addition to the roughly 700-subject first cohort. The later analysis used no new phenotypic data to find candidate immune exposures, relying instead on TCR beta sequences and their occurrence across donors. A few DR-DQ haplotypes were handled as single units for association and clustering because linkage in the cohort was strong. A later genetic analysis took genome-wide SNP genotypes for about three fifths of the roughly 700 donors and used that subset as a discovery cohort. Among the roughly 380 genotyped donors, approximately 76% belonged to the genetic ancestry cluster associated with self-reported Caucasian donors. Typing coverage differed by locus: A, B, C, DRB1 and DQB1 were typed in roughly 629-640 donors, DQA1 in 522, DPA1 in 606, and DPB1 in just under 490. Across roughly 420 genotyped donors of the cohort, an average of roughly 250,000 unique TCR beta nucleotide sequences per donor were sequenced, and roughly 18% of those sequences were non-productive. The study combined high-throughput TCR immunosequencing, statistical association of individual TCRs with disease status, and machine learning to predict cytomegalovirus infection status. A later analysis re-examined previously published TCR beta repertoires from more than 650 donors and added high-resolution HLA genotyping to investigate patterns of TCR occurrence. Every repertoire in the discovery cohort had been generated on one and the same sequencing platform. Summary of the overall study and its limitations: Compared with equally common non-associated chains, HLA-associated TCR beta chains in a later analysis were more clonally expanded and had lower generation probabilities. Because the 87-base-pair reads could not distinguish some IMGT-functional V segments, including TRBV6-2 and TRBV6-3, those segments were excluded. In a later genetic analysis, a missense DCLRE1C variant was associated with V-gene and J-gene trimming of TCR beta chains, and the association was replicated in an independent cohort. Specific HLA alleles were associated with 16,951 TCR beta sequences at a false discovery rate of 0.05 in a later analysis. The sequencing pipeline was judged likely to have produced a cluster of highly shared sequence variants as a technical artifact. A further reported finding was that TCR beta sequences accurately predicted the HLA-A and HLA-B alleles for most subjects in the first cohort. Because HLA typing was missing for some donors at each locus, association tests included only the typed subset. The study gave a list of 150 to 200 TCR beta chains associated with cytomegalovirus. Only TCR beta chains were sequenced in this cohort, and the absence of alpha or paired-chain data limited detectable features. Three of the identified cytomegalovirus-associated TCR beta chains were confirmed in vitro to be specific for cytomegalovirus antigens. Across donors, most TCR sequences were observed very rarely, whereas some public TCRs were present in many individuals. Strong co-occurrence of HLA alleles, especially DR and DQ, made assigning TCR associations to individual alleles difficult. An earlier analysis of approximately 540 of the donors showed that most TCR beta V segments appeared in productive rearrangements either about 87% or about 30% of the time, which broadly matched IMGT annotations. According to a later analysis, parvovirus B19, influenza, CMV and Epstein-Barr virus appeared linked to several top co-occurrence clusters. According to a later analysis, most CMV-associated TCR beta chains appeared to be HLA-restricted, and the HLA associations seemed to be driven largely by CMV exposure. The authors suggested that the approach could potentially be generalized to other disease states and immunological phenotypes. CMV serostatus was the only immune exposure information available for the cohort. In a later analysis, TCR association rates were found to vary across HLA loci, with the most associated TCRs seen for DRB1 alleles and the fewest for HLA-C alleles. Sequencing depth was assumed to be roughly uniform across donors in the presence/absence analyses, though that assumption may not hold. Because counts were too low, seventeen rarely observed V segments, including chromosome 9 orphons, were excluded from the earlier analysis of several hundred of the donors. Correlated functional status among segregating V segments might reflect linkage disequilibrium, but an unknown experimental factor could not be ruled out. According to a later genetic analysis, donors in an Asian-associated ancestry cluster had fewer N-insertions in productive TCRs than the approximately 610-donor mean. The classifier was reported to diagnose cytomegalovirus status with high specificity and sensitivity in both the original and validation cohorts.

This clone was detected only a few times. Its antigen is not yet known. No base-level quality is on record; no much larger clone is a single base apart. The germline V gene encodes CDR1 SQVTM and CDR2 ANQGSEA. From its cysteine to its phenylalanine, the CDR3 spans 13 amino acids. The DNA shown is the 39-base CDR3, in frame from base 1. Trimming accounts for 6 bases at V and 2 bases at J, while the number of junction bases matched to no gene is 3. The cohort comprised hundreds of healthy bone marrow donors. All cohort members were sampled while nominally healthy, although unrecorded immune exposures were likely present. The donor tested CMV seronegative and was one of the 352 seronegative cohort members. A peripheral blood sample was collected from each donor, and TCR beta sequencing was performed on peripheral blood mononuclear cells. The Qiagen DNeasy Blood Extraction Kit was used to extract genomic DNA from the blood cell samples.

Libraries were built with the immunoSEQ multiplex PCR assay. For the multiplex PCR, a mixture combining 60 forward primers for TCR Vbeta segments and 13 reverse primers for TCR Jbeta segments was used. A multiplex PCR assay on genomic DNA amplified the CDR3 region of rearranged TCR beta genes. Amplified TCR beta libraries were sequenced as 87-base-pair reads on the Illumina HiSeq System. The published analysis was carried out like this. A later analysis tallied roughly 78 million unique TCR beta chains across the 660 or so repertoires, and about 10 million of those chains were shared by two or more donors. A nearest-neighbor algorithm error-corrected the raw reads and collapsed the reads into unique sequences, merging closely related sequences to remove PCR and sequencing errors. CDR3 sequences were aligned to IMGT reference sequences to assign V, D and J gene segments. Each retained sequence needed at least a six-nucleotide match to both a V gene segment and a J gene segment. Rearrangements were classified as productive when the CDR3 lacked stop codons and remained in frame with V and J, and all other rearrangements were classified as non-productive. CDR3 was defined by IMGT convention, running from the second conserved V-encoded cysteine to the conserved J-encoded phenylalanine. Sequences without an unambiguous match to a single V gene segment were excluded from the earlier analysis of about 600 of the donors. An earlier analysis of several hundred of the donors classified V segments as functional when productive rearrangements were above 56.7% and as segregating when the standard deviation between donors was above 5%. A statistical classification framework was built to diagnose cytomegalovirus status from the catalog of TCR beta chain sequences. In a later analysis, V and J genes were assigned by comparing TCR nucleotide sequences against IMGT/GENE-DB human TR gene sequences. In a later analysis, CDR3 sequences and most-parsimonious VDJ recombination scenarios were assigned using the TCRdist pipeline. In a later analysis, every TCR beta chain was defined by the combination of its CDR3 amino acid sequence and its V-gene family, and reads without a unique V-gene family were dropped. In a later analysis, around 650 highly shared, low-generation-probability nucleotide sequences were removed to address suspected cross-contamination and a sequencing artifact. For each public chain, a later analysis derived a clonal expansion index from normalized ranks of inferred template counts within each repertoire. In a later analysis, generation probabilities were computed using a VDJ recombination model fitted to out-of-frame rearrangements, and the results were checked against IGoR. A later analysis scored TCR-TCR, TCR-HLA and TCR-CMV co-occurrence with hypergeometric tests, applying a repertoire-size bias correction to TCR pairs. To estimate false discovery rates, a later analysis permuted the HLA or CMV assignments 20 times. In a later analysis, co-occurring TCRs were grouped using DBSCAN, with TCRdist sequence similarity added in when clustering inside HLA-allele-positive subsets. Co-occurrence clustering excluded repertoires with fewer than 30,000 or more than 120,000 public chains, plus five with anomalous nucleotide sharing. Not all clones reach the TCRdb copy of this immuneACCESS table, which keeps in-frame sequences only. Checked studies attribute under half of the gap to unresolved V genes and leave the rest unexplained. V and J calls and clone size follow that table, whereas D and trimming were derived from the DNA. In this sample the table shows around 190,000 clones, around 73% of which occur a single time. The ten largest clones capture roughly 3% of the sample.

Sample: PBMCs. This clonotype was sampled from a woman aged 25-40 years in good health and CMV-seronegative. The chain is assembled from TRBV29-1 and TRBJ2-5; 10 bases in the junction line up with TRBD2. The sequenced DNA is TGCAGCGTCCCAGCGGGGGGGCAAGAGACCCAGTACTTC. Its translation reads: CSVPAGGQETQYF.